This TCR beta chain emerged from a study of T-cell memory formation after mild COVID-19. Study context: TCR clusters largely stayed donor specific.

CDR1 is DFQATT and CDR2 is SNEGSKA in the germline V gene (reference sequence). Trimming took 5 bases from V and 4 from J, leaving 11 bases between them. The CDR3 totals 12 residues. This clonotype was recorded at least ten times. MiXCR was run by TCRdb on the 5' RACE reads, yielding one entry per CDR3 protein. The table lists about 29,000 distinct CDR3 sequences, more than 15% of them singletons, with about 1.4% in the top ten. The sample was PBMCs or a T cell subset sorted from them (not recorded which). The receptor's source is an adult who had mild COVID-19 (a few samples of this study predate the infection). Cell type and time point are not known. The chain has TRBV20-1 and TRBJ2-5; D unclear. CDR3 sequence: CSAPRMGETQYF. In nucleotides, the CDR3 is TGCAGTGCTCCCCGAATGGGAGAGACCCAGTACTTC.